Shown below are 25 T cell receptor beta chains from a single sample sequenced in a study of blood T cell repertoires in COVID-19. Profiled with immunoSEQ multiplex PCR; TCRdb holds only in-frame clones, not every one. The sample shows approximately 160,000 clones, roughly 90% of them seen only once. The sequencing input was PBMCs or T cells enriched from blood (not recorded which). The receptors originated from a woman in her fifties or sixties who had recovered from COVID-19.

This chain links TRBV4-1 with TRBJ1-2, with D perhaps matching TRBD1 (6 bases). The CDR3 is 13 amino acids. Between the trimmed V and J ends, which lost 5 bases and 4 bases, there was a span of 11 bases. CDR1 is MGHRA and CDR2 is YSYEKL in the germline V gene. The CDR3 DNA reads TGCGCCAGCAGCTATCAGACAGGCTATGGCTACACCTTC. It translates to CASSYQTGYGYTF.

The rearrangement links TRBV5-6 to TRBJ2-3; TRBD2 matches 11 bases. The CDR3 is made up of 17 amino acids. Per the germline V gene, CDR1 is SGHDT and CDR2 is YYEEEE. V shed 4 bases and J 4 bases; nucleotides not matched to a gene: 11. The CDR3 region has the DNA TGTGCCAGCAGCCCGGCGGCTAGCGGGAGGCGGGCAGATACGCAGTATTTT. Protein product: CASSPAASGRRADTQYF.

The genes are TRBV9 and TRBJ1-1; no reliable D call. Germline CDR1 SGDLS, CDR2 YYNGEE. V was pared by 4 bases and J by 1 base, with 11 bases between. The CDR3 is 14 amino acids. In nucleotides, the CDR3 is TGTGCCAGCAGCACCCATGAGGGGAACACTGAAGCTTTCTTT. Its protein is CASSTHEGNTEAFF.

The gene calls are TRBV4-2 and TRBJ2-7, with no clear D. Between the trimmed V and J ends, which lost 0 bases and 2 bases, there was a span of 11 bases. From germline, CDR1 is LGHNA and CDR2 YNFKEQ. The CDR3 covers 15 residues. CDR3: CASSQEMVETYEQYF. The CDR3 DNA follows: TGTGCCAGCAGCCAAGAAATGGTGGAGACCTACGAGCAGTACTTC.

The chain uses TRBV7-2 and TRBJ2-1; 11 bases are a match to TRBD2. The germline CDR1 and CDR2 sequences are SGHTA and FQGNSA. The CDR3 is 18 amino acids. Trimming at V came to 2 bases and at J to 4 bases, leaving 10 bases not matched to a gene. The CDR3 spells CASSLRGLAASQYNEQFF. Here the CDR3 DNA reads TGTGCCAGCAGCTTAAGGGGACTAGCGGCATCCCAATACAATGAGCAGTTCTTC.

Written as DNA, the CDR3 is TGTGCCAGCAGTCCAACGACGCAGGCGGCTTTCTTT. This gives the protein CASSPTTQAAFF. The V gene is TRBV6-5, the J gene TRBJ1-1, with unresolved D. Trimming stripped 5 bases from V and 11 bases from J, with 15 bases between. The CDR3 is 12 amino acids. Germline loops: CDR1 MNHEY, CDR2 SVGAGI.

V gene TRBV28 combines with J gene TRBJ2-7; 11 nucleotides agree with TRBD1. The CDR3 has 14 residues. Germline V gene lookup returns CDR1 MDHEN and CDR2 SYDVKM. Losses at the gene ends were 6 bases for V and 6 bases for J; bases not matched to a gene: 7. CDR3 sequence reads: CASSRPGTGGEQYF. The DNA for the CDR3 is TGTGCCAGCAGCCGTCCCGGGACAGGGGGCGAGCAGTACTTC.

This chain joins TRBV30 and TRBJ2-3; 13 bases match TRBD2. V lost 0 bases to trimming and J lost 3 bases; unmatched junction nucleotides: 6. The CDR3 runs 17 residues. Germline assignment: CDR1 GTSNPN and CDR2 SVGIG (reference sequence). The CDR3 sequence is CAWSVVRTSGRTDTQYF. In DNA form, the CDR3 reads TGTGCCTGGAGTGTGGTGAGGACTAGCGGGAGAACAGATACGCAGTATTTT.

The chain carries TRBV11-3 and TRBJ1-1; D gene ambiguous. CDR3 length equals 13 residues. Germline assignment: CDR1 SGHNT and CDR2 YENEEA. V gave up 1 base and J gave up 4 bases, with 7 bases separating them. The CDR3 is CASSLGVVTEAFF. The CDR3 coding sequence is TGTGCCAGCAGCTTAGGAGTTGTCACTGAAGCTTTCTTT. Using reference TRBV11-3 and TRBJ1-1 for the parts outside the CDR3, the full variable domain is EAGVVQSPRYKIIEKKQPVAFWCNPISGHNTLYWYLQNLGQGPELLIRYENEEAVDDSQLPKDRFSAERLKGVDSTLKIQPAELGDSAVYLCASSLGVVTEAFFGQGTRLTVV.

The chain is built from TRBV19 and TRBJ1-3; weak D call: TRBD1 (6 bases). The CDR3 covers 16 residues. Germline V gene lookup returns CDR1 LNHDA and CDR2 SQIVND (reference sequence). Trimming removed 4 bases at V and 0 bases at J, with 13 bases between. This CDR3 reads CASSKQGSSSGNTIYF. In nucleotides, the CDR3 is TGTGCCAGTAGTAAACAGGGATCGAGCTCTGGAAACACCATATATTTT. The whole variable domain, filled in from reference TRBV19 and TRBJ1-3, reads DGGITQSPKYLFRKEGQNVTLSCEQNLNHDAMYWYRQDPGQGLRLIYYSQIVNDFQKGDIAEGYSVSREKKESFPLTVTSAQKNPTAFYLCASSKQGSSSGNTIYFGEGSWLTVV.

The chain is built from TRBV5-1 and TRBJ2-3, with 8 positions matching TRBD1. The junction had 5 bases not matched to a gene; V was cut back by 0 bases and J by 5 bases. Germline V CDR1 and CDR2: SGHRS, YFSETQ. CDR3 length: 15 residues. The chain's CDR3 is CASSLGTGSGDTQYF. The CDR3 DNA is TGCGCCAGCAGCTTGGGGACAGGGTCCGGAGATACGCAGTATTTT.

The V and J genes are TRBV30 and TRBJ1-2, with D hard to call. Germline V CDR1 and CDR2: GTSNPN, SVGIG (reference sequence). Trimming removed 2 bases from V and 7 bases from J, with 14 bases in between. The CDR3 sequence is 13 residues long. CDR3 nucleotides: TGTGCCTGGAGTAGCAATTGGAGGAGTGGCTACACCTTC. Protein sequence: CAWSSNWRSGYTF.

The chain couples TRBV6-5 to TRBJ1-1; 8 nucleotides match TRBD1. V gave up 6 bases and J gave up 7 bases; unmatched junction bases: 4. This CDR3 spans 12 amino acids. The germline gives CDR1 MNHEY, CDR2 SVGAGI. The CDR3, as DNA: TGTGCCAGCAGCCTCGGACAGGGTGAAGCTTTCTTT. It is translated as CASSLGQGEAFF.

This chain joins TRBV7-9 and TRBJ2-3; possible D gene TRBD2, 6 bases. The CDR3 totals 15 residues. Germline values: CDR1 SEHNR, CDR2 FQNEAQ (reference sequence). The V and J ends lost 2 bases and 5 bases respectively, with 14 bases between them. As DNA, the CDR3 is TGTGCCAGCAGCTTACCGGGAGAGGGGATAGATACGCAGTATTTT. Translated: CASSLPGEGIDTQYF. Looking up the rest from reference TRBV7-9 and TRBJ2-3 gives the full variable domain: DTGVSQNPRHKITKRGQNVTFRCDPISEHNRLYWYRQTLGQGPEFLTYFQNEAQLEKSRLLSDRFSAERPKGSFSTLEIQRTEQGDSAMYLCASSLPGEGIDTQYFGPGTRLTVL.

The V gene is TRBV7-2, the J gene TRBJ2-2; TRBD2 matches at 7 bases. The CDR3 has 15 amino acids. After removal of 4 bases from V and 4 bases from J, the junction contained 6 bases not matched to a gene. Looked up from germline, CDR1 is SGHTA and CDR2 is FQGNSA. The DNA of the CDR3 is TGTGCCAGCAGCTCCAATACGGGGGGCACCGGGGAGCTGTTTTTT. This translates into CASSSNTGGTGELFF.

The chain has TRBV2 and TRBJ1-5; no clear D. V was shortened by 4 bases and J by 0 bases, with 10 bases between the two germline ends. Germline values: CDR1 SNHLY, CDR2 FYNNEI. CDR3 length equals 15 residues. The CDR3 region is CASSGFLYSNQPQHF. CDR3 sequence (DNA): TGTGCCAGCAGTGGATTCCTCTATAGCAATCAGCCCCAGCATTTT.

The gene calls are TRBV24-1 and TRBJ1-2; D gene ambiguous. Germline values: CDR1 KGHDR, CDR2 SFDVKD. The CDR3 is 12 amino acids. V shed 3 bases and J shed 6 bases, with 7 bases lying between them. Here the CDR3 reads CATSDEANGYTF. The CDR3 DNA reads TGTGCCACCAGTGATGAAGCAAATGGCTACACCTTC.

This sequence joins TRBV7-9 and TRBJ2-7; 12 bases align to TRBD2. CDR3 length: 15 amino acids. Trimming at V came to 5 bases and at J to 6 bases, leaving 8 bases not matched to a gene. Germline V gene lookup returns CDR1 SEHNR and CDR2 FQNEAQ (reference sequence). The CDR3 here is CASSARLAGEAEQYF. DNA of the CDR3: TGTGCCAGCAGCGCCCGACTAGCGGGAGAGGCCGAGCAGTACTTC. The variable domain in full, completed from reference TRBV7-9 and TRBJ2-7, reads DTGVSQNPRHKITKRGQNVTFRCDPISEHNRLYWYRQTLGQGPEFLTYFQNEAQLEKSRLLSDRFSAERPKGSFSTLEIQRTEQGDSAMYLCASSARLAGEAEQYFGPGTRLTVT.

V is TRBV19 and J is TRBJ2-6; TRBD1 aligns across 11 bases. This CDR3 comprises 17 residues. Germline assignment: CDR1 LNHDA and CDR2 SQIVND (reference sequence). The V segment lost 6 bases and the J segment 0 bases; nucleotides outside the gene matches: 4. The CDR3 nucleotides are TGTGCCAGTAGCGCCGGGACAGGGGGCTCTGGGGCCAACGTCCTGACTTTC. Protein product: CASSAGTGGSGANVLTF.

The chain recombines TRBV7-9 with TRBJ1-2; tentatively, D is TRBD1 (6 bases). The CDR3 is made up of 15 amino acids. CDR1 SEHNR and CDR2 FQNEAQ come from the germline V gene (reference sequence). Trimming left V 4 bases short and J 7 bases short, with 19 bases between. The CDR3 is CASSSQQGPLGGYTF. The CDR3 nucleotides are TGTGCCAGCAGCTCTCAACAGGGACCTTTGGGTGGCTACACCTTC.

The CDR3 nucleotides are TGTGCCAGCAGTTGGGACAGGGCTTCCCACGAGCAGTACTTC. Protein: CASSWDRASHEQYF. The rearrangement joins TRBV7-2 to TRBJ2-7; 9 nucleotides line up with TRBD1. The trim removed 6 bases at V and 5 bases at J, leaving 8 bases unmatched. Looked up from germline, CDR1 is SGHTA and CDR2 is FQGNSA. The CDR3 has 14 residues.

This clone was seen a few times. The chain has TRBV4-1 and TRBJ1-4, with TRBD1 as a possible D gene (5 bases). Germline values: CDR1 MGHRA, CDR2 YSYEKL. This CDR3 is built from 17 residues. V was pared by 4 bases and J by 0 bases, with 15 bases between. The CDR3 DNA reads as TGCGCCAGCAGCCCTGGCGCGGGGACTGCAACTAATGAAAAACTGTTTTTT. Encoded protein: CASSPGAGTATNEKLFF.

The chain links TRBV7-9 to TRBJ2-7; 10 bases map to TRBD2. Germline V CDR1 and CDR2: SEHNR, FQNEAQ (reference sequence). The CDR3 is 18 amino acids. Trimming removed 4 bases from V and 3 bases from J; junction bases left unmatched: 15. This CDR3 is CASSSGSGVAGGFYEQYF. DNA of the CDR3: TGTGCCAGCAGCTCTGGTTCGGGCGTAGCGGGAGGATTCTACGAGCAGTACTTC.

This chain's CDR3 is CASSERQGVGDAQYF. The CDR3 nucleotides read TGTGCCAGCTCAGAGAGACAGGGAGTTGGGGATGCGCAGTACTTC. The chain employs TRBV18 and TRBJ2-7, with TRBD1 identical over 7 bases. This CDR3 is built from 15 residues. The germline V gene has CDR1 KGHSH and CDR2 LQKENI. J gave up 9 bases and V 5 bases, and 16 bases lay outside the gene matches.

The rearrangement joins TRBV2 to TRBJ2-7; TRBD2 might be the D (5 bases). Germline-derived CDR1 and CDR2 are SNHLY and FYNNEI. Trimming cost V 6 bases and J 4 bases, with 13 bases left between them. The CDR3 extends over 13 amino acids. The CDR3 sequence is CASSREGGYEQYF. CDR3 nucleotides: TGTGCCAGCAGCCGGGAAGGAGGATACGAGCAGTACTTC.